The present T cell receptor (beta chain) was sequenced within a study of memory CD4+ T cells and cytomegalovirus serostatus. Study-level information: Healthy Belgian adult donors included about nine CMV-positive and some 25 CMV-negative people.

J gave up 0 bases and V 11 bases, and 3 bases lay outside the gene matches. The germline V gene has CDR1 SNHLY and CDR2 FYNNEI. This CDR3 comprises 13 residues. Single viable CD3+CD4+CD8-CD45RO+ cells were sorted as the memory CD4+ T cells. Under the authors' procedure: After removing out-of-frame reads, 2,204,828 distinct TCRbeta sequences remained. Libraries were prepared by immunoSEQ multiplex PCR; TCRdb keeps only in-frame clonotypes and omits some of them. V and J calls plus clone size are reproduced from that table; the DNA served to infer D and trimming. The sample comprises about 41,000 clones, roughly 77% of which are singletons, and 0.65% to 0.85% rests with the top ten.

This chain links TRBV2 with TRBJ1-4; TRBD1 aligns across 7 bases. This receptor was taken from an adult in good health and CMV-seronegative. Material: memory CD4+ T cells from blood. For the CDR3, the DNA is TGTGCCGGACAGGTTGCAACTAATGAAAAACTGTTTTTT. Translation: CAGQVATNEKLFF. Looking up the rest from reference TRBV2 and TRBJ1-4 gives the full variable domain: EPEVTQTPSHQVTQMGQEVILRCVPISNHLYFYWYRQILGQKVEFLVSFYNNEISEKSEIFDDQFSVERPDGSNFTLKIRSTKLEDSAMYFCAGQVATNEKLFFGSGTQLSVL.